This TCR beta chain was found in a study of response to subunit inactivated influenza vaccine. Each CDR3 protein gets one entry after TCRdb re-called the RT-PCR reads with MiXCR. This repertoire shows 500,000 to 600,000 distinct CDR3 sequences, less than 8% found once; its top ten account for 13%. Per germline, CDR1 SEHNR and CDR2 FQNEAQ (reference sequence). The CDR3 length is 15 residues. V lost 0 bases and J lost 3, with 11 bases in between. Sequenced material: PBMCs from blood, taken roughly 24 months after vaccination. This TCR derives from a man in his fifties or sixties who received an inactivated influenza vaccine. V and J are TRBV7-9 and TRBJ1-1; D may be TRBD1 (6 bases). Here the CDR3 reads CASSLAEGGHTEAFF. The CDR3 DNA sequence: TGTGCCAGCAGCTTAGCGGAGGGGGGACACACTGAAGCTTTCTTT.